The rows below give T cell receptor beta chains drawn from one sample of a study of early T cells in non-severe SARS-CoV-2 infection. Each CDR3 protein is one row after TCRdb ran MiXCR on the 5' RACE reads. The data contain about 45,000 distinct CDR3 sequences, more than 9% of them singletons. What was sequenced was whole blood. Receptors originate from an adult who was a healthcare worker with PCR-confirmed SARS-CoV-2 infection or an uninfected control (not recorded which). Both conserved end residues are part of each CDR3. D genes are given only for firm matches. Only part of the rows carry a size: once, few, many, or a class if the clone is expanded.

V	J	length	D	size	DNA	CDR3
TRBV6-1	TRBJ1-5	13	TRBD1	NA	TGTGCCGCGGGGACAGGGGGCCTTCAGCCCCAGCATTTT	CAAGTGGLQPQHF
TRBV11-2	TRBJ2-1	16	NA	NA	NA	CASNTLQPNWGQGTCF
TRBV12-3/TRBV12-4	TRBJ2-1	15	TRBD2	many	TGTGCCAGCAGCCGCGGGACTAGTGCAGCCAATGAGCAGTTCTTC	CASSRGTSAANEQFF
TRBV6-6	TRBJ2-2	14	TRBD1	NA	TGTGCCAGCAGTCTAGGACAGGGAACCGGGGAGCTGTTTTTT	CASSLGQGTGELFF
TRBV6-6	TRBJ1-1	13	NA	few	TGTGCCAGCAGTTACGAACGGGGTCTTGAAGCTTTCTTT	CASSYERGLEAFF
TRBV27	TRBJ2-6	13	NA	many	TGTGCCAGCAGTTTATCCGGGGCCAACGTCCTGACTTTC	CASSLSGANVLTF
TRBV12-3/TRBV12-4	TRBJ1-4	12	NA	many	TGTGCCAGCAGCCTTACTAATGAAAAACTGTTTTTT	CASSLTNEKLFF
TRBV7-2	TRBJ2-3	14	NA	many	TGTGCCAGCAGCTTAGCCGACTTGGGGGATACGCAGTATTTT	CASSLADLGDTQYF
TRBV10-3	TRBJ2-3	14	TRBD2	once	TGTGCCATCAAGGCGGGAGTGGGCACAGATACGCAGTATTTT	CAIKAGVGTDTQYF
TRBV4-2	TRBJ2-2	13	NA	NA	TGTGCCAGCAGCCAACTCCACACCGGGGAGCTGTTTTTT	CASSQLHTGELFF
TRBV7-9	TRBJ2-5	15	NA	few	TGTGCCAGCAGTACGGCCGAGGTCCGGGGAGAGACCCAGTACTTC	CASSTAEVRGETQYF
TRBV29-1	TRBJ2-1	15	NA	few	TGCAGCGCCGCTGCGCGGGGTGCTCTCTCCAATGAGCAGTTCTTC	CSAAARGALSNEQFF
TRBV12-3/TRBV12-4	TRBJ2-3	11	NA	many	TGTGCCAGCAGCCCCGGGGACCGGCAGTATTTT	CASSPGDRQYF
TRBV20-1	TRBJ1-5	16	NA	few	TGCAGTGCTAGAGAATTTGGGCAGAATAGCAATCAGCCCCAGCATTTT	CSAREFGQNSNQPQHF
TRBV7-3	TRBJ1-6	17	TRBD1	NA	TGTGCCAGCAGCTTACTTAGTGCGGACAGGGGGAATTCACCCCTCCACTTT	CASSLLSADRGNSPLHF
TRBV5-6	TRBJ1-4	13	NA	NA	TGTGCCAGCAGCCGATTCACAGGGGAAAAACTGTTTTTT	CASSRFTGEKLFF
TRBV19	TRBJ2-3	14	TRBD1	few	TGTGCCAGTACCCCAGGGACAGGGTCTGATACGCAGTATTTT	CASTPGTGSDTQYF
TRBV4-2	TRBJ1-3	13	NA	many	TGTGCCAGCAGCCAAGAACGAGAAAACACCATATATTTT	CASSQERENTIYF
TRBV11-1	TRBJ2-7	14	TRBD1	few	TGTGCCAGCAGCCCTAGACAGGGTCAGTACGAGCAGTACTTC	CASSPRQGQYEQYF
TRBV6-5	TRBJ2-7	14	NA	NA	TGTGCCAGCAGTTACATGGGCGGAGACTACGAGCAGTACTTC	CASSYMGGDYEQYF
TRBV7-2	TRBJ1-6	13	NA	many	TGTGCCAGCAGCTCTGATGGGCAGCCACCCCTCCACTTT	CASSSDGQPPLHF
TRBV28	TRBJ1-1	11	NA	NA	TGTGCCAGCAGTTTTGGTACTGAAGCTTTCTTT	CASSFGTEAFF
TRBV15	TRBJ2-1	15	TRBD1	many	TGTGCCACCAGCAGCCGGGACAGGGTCTACAATGAGCAGTTCTTC	CATSSRDRVYNEQFF
TRBV7-3	TRBJ2-1	15	TRBD1	many	TGTGCCAGCAGCCTCCGGACAGGGGCTGTAAATGAGCAGTTCTTC	CASSLRTGAVNEQFF
TRBV11-1	TRBJ2-2	13	NA	NA	TGTGCCAGCAGCTTAGTGTTGGCCGGGGAGCTGTTTTTT	CASSLVLAGELFF
TRBV27	TRBJ2-7	14	TRBD2	few	TGTGCCAGCAGAGCGGGGGGCTTATCTTACGAGCAGTACTTC	CASRAGGLSYEQYF
TRBV29-1	TRBJ2-3	12	NA	few	TGCAGCGTTGAGGGCAGGGTAGATACGCAGTATTTT	CSVEGRVDTQYF
TRBV7-2	TRBJ1-5	15	NA	NA	TGTGCCAGCAGCCCGAAGATTGGAAGCAATCAGCCCCAGCATTTT	CASSPKIGSNQPQHF
TRBV7-2	TRBJ2-7	15	NA	many	TGTGCCAGCAGCACCGGGACGCAAGTTATCTACGAGCAGTACTTC	CASSTGTQVIYEQYF
TRBV29-1	TRBJ2-7	12	TRBD2	many	TGCAGCGTGCGGGAGGGATCCTACGAGCAGTACTTC	CSVREGSYEQYF
TRBV6-1	TRBJ2-6	11	TRBD1	many	TGTGCCAGCAGTTTAGACAGGGGTCTGACTTTC	CASSLDRGLTF
TRBV7-3	TRBJ2-4	16	NA	few	TGTGCCAGCAGCCCGCACGGGAGTGGGGCCAAAAACATTCAGTACTTC	CASSPHGSGAKNIQYF
TRBV5-1	TRBJ1-1	15	NA	many	TGCGCCAGCAGCTTGGTAGGACAGACGAACACTGAAGCTTTCTTT	CASSLVGQTNTEAFF
TRBV12-3/TRBV12-4	TRBJ1-2	13	NA	NA	TGTGCCAGCAGTTTAGGGCAGCCTACGGGCTACACCTTC	CASSLGQPTGYTF
TRBV28	TRBJ1-3	13	NA	NA	TGTGCCAGCAGTTCGGGTCCTGGAAACACCATATATTTT	CASSSGPGNTIYF
TRBV7-2	TRBJ2-7	15	NA	few	TGTGCCAGCAGCTTAGGGCGGGTCAGCTCCTACGAGCAGTACTTC	CASSLGRVSSYEQYF
TRBV10-3	TRBJ1-3	16	TRBD1	many	TGTGCCATCAGCCCCGGGACAGGGGGATTTGGAAACACCATATATTTT	CAISPGTGGFGNTIYF
TRBV6-2/TRBV6-3	TRBJ2-3	17	NA	few	TGTGCCAGCAGTCTCTACTACCCCCAGGATTTCACAGATACGCAGTATTTT	CASSLYYPQDFTDTQYF
TRBV4-1	TRBJ1-2	15	NA	many	TGCGCCAGCAGTAGCTACGGGGGGCTCAGCTATGGCTACACCTTC	CASSSYGGLSYGYTF
TRBV4-2	TRBJ1-2	16	TRBD1	medium-sized	TGTGCCAGCAGCCAAGAGCCCCAGGGGGCGGGCTATGGCTACACCTTC	CASSQEPQGAGYGYTF
TRBV15	TRBJ1-5	14	NA	NA	TGTGCCACCAGCTTTAGGGGGGCGCGGCAGCCCCAGCATTTT	CATSFRGARQPQHF
TRBV11-3	TRBJ1-1	13	NA	many	TGTGCCAGCCAGGGGCAGGCGGGGACTGAAGCTTTCTTT	CASQGQAGTEAFF
TRBV5-1	TRBJ2-2	15	NA	few	TGCGCCAGCAGCTTGGCGGGACAAAACACCGGGGAGCTGTTTTTT	CASSLAGQNTGELFF
TRBV7-3	TRBJ1-1	13	NA	NA	TGTGCCAGCAGCTTATTGAGGGACGCTGAAGCTTTCTTT	CASSLLRDAEAFF
TRBV6-2/TRBV6-3	TRBJ2-4	16	TRBD2	NA	TGTGCCAGCAGTAAGCCGACTAGCGGGAGTGTAGGCATTCAGTACTTC	CASSKPTSGSVGIQYF
TRBV14	TRBJ2-7	15	NA	many	TGTGCCAGCAGCCACTTGGGGGCGGAATACTACGAGCAGTACTTC	CASSHLGAEYYEQYF
TRBV15	TRBJ2-2	14	NA	NA	TGTGCCACCAGCAGAGGCAGCGACACCGGGGAGCTGTTTTTT	CATSRGSDTGELFF
TRBV7-2	TRBJ2-1	15	TRBD2	few	TGTGCCAGCAGCTCCGGACTAGCGGAGGGGGTTCGGCAGTTCTTC	CASSSGLAEGVRQFF
TRBV15	TRBJ2-5	13	NA	many	TGTGCCACCAGCCGCAGGGTGAAAGAGACCCAGTACTTC	CATSRRVKETQYF
TRBV11-1	TRBJ1-1	11	NA	NA	TGTGCCAGTAGTTATAGGAGTGAAGCTTTCTTT	CASSYRSEAFF